Each of the 3 T cell receptor beta chains below was sequenced from the same sample in a study of shared clonotypes between healthy human individuals. This table comes from immunoSEQ multiplex PCR, and its TCRdb copy is limited to in-frame clones, with some not included. This table has 2 million to 2.5 million clones, approximately 96% appearing once. Input material: naive CD4+ T cells sorted from blood. Noted subset: CD45RA+ positively selected. These receptors all come from a young man in good health.

The CDR3 DNA follows: TGTGCCAGTAGTATAGATACTTCAGGCACTGAAGCTTTCTTT. Its protein is CASSIDTSGTEAFF. The chain couples TRBV19 to TRBJ1-1; D is unclear. The ends were cut back, 0 bases at V and 4 bases at J, with 9 bases in the middle. There are 14 residues in the CDR3. CDR1 and CDR2 from the germline V gene are LNHDA and SQIVND (reference sequence).

The chain is built from TRBV10-3 and TRBJ2-5; a possible D gene is TRBD1 (6 bases). The CDR3 sequence is 15 residues long. V was clipped by 0 bases and J by 2 bases, with 10 bases between them. Germline V lookup: CDR1 ENHRY, CDR2 SYGVKD. CDR3 DNA: TGTGCCATCAGTGAGTCGGGGGCAGCACAAGAGACCCAGTACTTC. This sequence encodes CAISESGAAQETQYF.

The chain combines TRBV30 with TRBJ1-1; a weak D match, TRBD1 (5 bases). This CDR3 comprises 11 residues. From germline, CDR1 is GTSNPN and CDR2 SVGIG (reference sequence). Trimming shortened V by 7 bases and J by 3 bases, and 9 bases separated the two germline ends. As DNA, the CDR3 is TGTGCCTCGGGGCATGACACTGAAGCTTTCTTT. Encoded protein: CASGHDTEAFF.